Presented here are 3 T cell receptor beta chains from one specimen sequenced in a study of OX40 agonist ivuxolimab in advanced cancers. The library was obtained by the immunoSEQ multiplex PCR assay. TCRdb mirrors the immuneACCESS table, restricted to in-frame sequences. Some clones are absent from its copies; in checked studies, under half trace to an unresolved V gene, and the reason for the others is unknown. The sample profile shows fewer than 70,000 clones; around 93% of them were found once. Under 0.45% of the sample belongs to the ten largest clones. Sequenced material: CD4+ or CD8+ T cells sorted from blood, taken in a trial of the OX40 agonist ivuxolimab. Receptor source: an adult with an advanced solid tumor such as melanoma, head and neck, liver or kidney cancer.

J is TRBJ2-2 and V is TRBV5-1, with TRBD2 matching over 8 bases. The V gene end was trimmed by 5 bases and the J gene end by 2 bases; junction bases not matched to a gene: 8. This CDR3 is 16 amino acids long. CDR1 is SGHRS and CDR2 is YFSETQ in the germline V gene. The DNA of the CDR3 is TGCGCCAGCAGGGATAGCGGGACTTCAAACACCGGGGAGCTGTTTTTT. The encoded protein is CASRDSGTSNTGELFF.

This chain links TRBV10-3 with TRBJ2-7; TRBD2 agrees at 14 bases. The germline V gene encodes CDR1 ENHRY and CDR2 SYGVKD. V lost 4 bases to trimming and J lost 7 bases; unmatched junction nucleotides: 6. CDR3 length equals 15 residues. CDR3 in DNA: TGTGCCATCAGTGCCGGGACTAGCGGGAGTGTGGAGCAGTACTTC. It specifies CAISAGTSGSVEQYF.

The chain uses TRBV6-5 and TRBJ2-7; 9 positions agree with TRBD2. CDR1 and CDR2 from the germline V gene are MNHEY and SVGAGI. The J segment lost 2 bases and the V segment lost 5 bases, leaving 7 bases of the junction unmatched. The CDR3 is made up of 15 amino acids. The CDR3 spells CASSPLAGATYEQYF. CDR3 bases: TGTGCCAGCAGTCCCTTAGCGGGAGCGACCTACGAGCAGTACTTC.